This TCR beta chain derives from a study of cytomegalovirus exposure and HLA in healthy donors. Study results and caveats: Some segments of the V type, notably TRBV6-2 and TRBV6-3, were excluded as indistinguishable. Immune exposure was documented only through CMV serostatus.

PCR primers comprised 60 Vbeta and 13 Jbeta primers. How the authors handled the data: Unique TCR beta chains totaled some 81 million in a later count, with roughly 11 million of them shared. Measured with immunoSEQ multiplex PCR; TCRdb has only the in-frame clones, and not every one. The V and J calls and the clone size are those of that table, but D and trimming were determined from the DNA. The data show about 90,000 clones, with about 88% seen just once and around 2.3% held by the top ten. Germline values: CDR1 DFQATT, CDR2 SNEGSKA (reference sequence). The CDR3 spans 11 residues. With 6 bases removed from V and 8 bases from J, the gap between germline ends came to 14 bases. Concerning this clone: What it recognizes is unknown.

The chain uses TRBV20-1 and TRBJ2-7, with D perhaps matching TRBD1 (6 bases). This clonotype originated in a man aged 18 to 30 in good health and CMV-seronegative. The sample taken for sequencing was PBMCs. The CDR3 DNA is TGCAGTGCAACTCTCGGGACAAAGCAGTACTTC. Its protein product is CSATLGTKQYF.